The 32 T cell receptor beta chains listed next were all sequenced from one sample in a study of T cell responses to AZD1222 COVID-19 vaccine (dated by TCRdb to about 2021). The library was generated by the immunoSEQ multiplex PCR assay. TCRdb took over this immuneACCESS table, retaining in-frame rearrangements with V and J assigned. Such tables are incomplete; in checked studies, under half of the missing clones stem from an unresolved V gene, and the remainder is unexplained. The sample table lists 95,000 to 100,000 clones, around nine tenths of them with a count of one. The top ten hold roughly 15% of the sample. Read against the paper, the sample's time point label means: about 28 days (+/-7) after the second vaccine dose. The input for sequencing was peripheral blood, taken 28 days after the second AZD1222 dose. These receptors came from an adult who received the AZD1222 COVID-19 vaccine.

This sequence joins TRBV4-1 and TRBJ1-5; TRBD1 agrees at 7 bases. The V segment lost 3 bases and the J segment 2 bases; nucleotides outside the gene matches: 13. CDR1 is MGHRA and CDR2 is YSYEKL in the germline V gene. The CDR3 runs 18 residues. Here the CDR3 reads CASSHSTGDLLGNQPQHF. DNA of the CDR3: TGCGCCAGCAGCCATTCTACAGGGGACCTCCTTGGCAATCAGCCCCAGCATTTT.

The rearrangement uses TRBV4-2 and TRBJ2-3, with D possibly being TRBD1 (5 bases). This CDR3 has 13 amino acids. Trimming took 4 bases from V and 6 from J, leaving 11 bases between them. Germline values: CDR1 LGHNA, CDR2 YNFKEQ. CDR3 DNA: TGTGCCAGCAGCCTGTCCAGGGTGGATACGCAGTATTTT. Its translation: CASSLSRVDTQYF.

V usage is TRBV7-6 and J usage is TRBJ2-5; D might be TRBD1 or TRBD2, each matching 7 bases. The V gene lost 5 bases and the J gene lost 2 bases, with 15 bases spanning the gap. The germline V gene encodes CDR1 SGHVS and CDR2 FNYEAQ. This CDR3 spans 15 amino acids. CDR3 loop: CASSQGGTLQETQYF. CDR3 coding DNA: TGTGCCAGCAGCCAGGGGGGGACTTTACAAGAGACCCAGTACTTC.

CDR3 DNA: TGTGCCAGCAGTCCCGAGGCACACTCCTACAATGAGCAGTTCTTC. Translating gives CASSPEAHSYNEQFF. This chain connects TRBV28 to TRBJ2-1; no clear D gene. Looked up from germline, CDR1 is MDHEN and CDR2 is SYDVKM. The CDR3 loop spans 15 amino acids. V was pared by 5 bases and J by 0 bases, with 11 bases between.

The chain links TRBV7-9 to TRBJ1-1; D is unresolved. The CDR3 has 11 amino acids. CDR1 and CDR2 from the germline V gene are SEHNR and FQNEAQ (reference sequence). Trimming pared 6 bases from V and 6 bases from J, leaving 8 bases between. The CDR3 here is CASRDEAEAFF. The CDR3 DNA sequence: TGTGCCAGCAGAGATGAGGCTGAAGCTTTCTTT.

The chain recombines TRBV9 with TRBJ1-3, with TRBD1 as a possible D gene (5 bases). Trimming cost V 5 bases and J 2 bases, with 11 bases left between them. The CDR3 is 14 residues long. Germline assignment: CDR1 SGDLS and CDR2 YYNGEE. This CDR3 is CASRRGGAGNTIYF. Here the CDR3 DNA reads TGTGCCAGCAGGAGGGGAGGGGCTGGAAACACCATATATTTT.

Worth noting for this clone: Other DNA sequences in this sample translate to the same CDR3. The rearrangement joins TRBV30 to TRBJ1-1; D is uncertain. The ends were cut back, 2 bases at V and 4 bases at J, with 5 bases in the middle. The CDR3 has 11 residues. Germline V gene data show CDR1 as GTSNPN and CDR2 as SVGIG (reference sequence). CDR3 residues: CAWSRVTEAFF. In DNA form, the CDR3 reads TGTGCCTGGAGTCGAGTCACTGAAGCTTTCTTT.

This clone appeared a single time. This sequence joins TRBV5-1 and TRBJ1-2; tentative D call: TRBD1 (6 bases). The CDR3 is 16 amino acids. CDR1 is SGHRS and CDR2 is YFSETQ in the germline V gene. Deletions cut 0 bases from V and 4 bases from J, with 16 bases between. CDR3 sequence reads: CASSLEGRGQGYGYTF. CDR3 sequence (DNA): TGCGCCAGCAGCTTGGAGGGCAGGGGTCAAGGCTATGGCTACACCTTC.

The chain links TRBV9 to TRBJ2-7, with a possible D match to TRBD2 (6 bases). Germline CDR1 and CDR2: SGDLS and YYNGEE. The V end lost 4 bases, the J end lost 1 base, and 15 bases lay between the germline ends. The CDR3 is 15 amino acids. CDR3 nucleotides: TGTGCCAGCAGCCTGCGGGCTAGCGAATCCTACGAGCAGTACTTC. The encoded protein is CASSLRASESYEQYF.

This sequence joins TRBV2 and TRBJ1-6; D gene uncertain. Germline V gives CDR1 SNHLY, CDR2 FYNNEI. The V end was cut by 4 bases, the J end by 7 bases, with 14 bases between. The CDR3 extends over 15 amino acids. In DNA, the CDR3 is TGTGCCAGCAGTGGGGGAGGACTGGGGAATTCACCCCTCCACTTT. This gives the protein CASSGGGLGNSPLHF.

This chain connects TRBV5-6 to TRBJ2-1; 11 nucleotides agree with TRBD2. Germline CDR1 is SGHDT and CDR2 is YYEEEE. V dropped 1 base and J dropped 4; count of bases not matched to a gene: 4. The length of the CDR3 is 16 residues. The CDR3 coding sequence is TGTGCCAGCAGCTTGCTCGGGACTAGCGGATACAATGAGCAGTTCTTC. Protein: CASSLLGTSGYNEQFF.

The chain joins TRBV5-4 to TRBJ2-3, with 12 positions matching TRBD1. Germline V gene lookup returns CDR1 SGHNT and CDR2 YYREEE (reference sequence). This CDR3 comprises 17 residues. Trimming cost V 6 bases and J 6 bases; bases outside gene matches: 14. The CDR3 sequence is CASTKSPGQGAQDTQYF. The CDR3 nucleotides are TGTGCCAGCACCAAATCTCCGGGACAGGGGGCGCAGGATACGCAGTATTTT.

The rearrangement links TRBV7-8 to TRBJ1-1; no reliable D call. There are 14 residues in the CDR3. Germline CDR1 and CDR2: SGHVS and FQNEAQ. The V end was cut by 2 bases, the J end by 0 bases, with 7 bases between. In DNA form, the CDR3 reads TGTGCCAGCAGCTTAACCAACATGAACACTGAAGCTTTCTTT. It specifies CASSLTNMNTEAFF. Looking up the rest from reference TRBV7-8 and TRBJ1-1 gives the full variable domain: GAGVSQSPRYKVAKRGQDVALRCDPISGHVSLFWYQQALGQGPEFLTYFQNEAQLDKSGLPSDRFFAERPEGSVSTLKIQRTQQEDSAVYLCASSLTNMNTEAFFGQGTRLTVV.

The CDR3 DNA sequence: TGTGCCAGCAGCTTAGGGGGCCCCGGGGGGAATCAGCCCCAGCATTTT. Protein product: CASSLGGPGGNQPQHF. V and J are TRBV7-9 and TRBJ1-5; maybe TRBD1 (5 bases). V shed 1 base and J shed 4 bases, with 14 bases lying between them. Germline V gene data show CDR1 as SEHNR and CDR2 as FQNEAQ (reference sequence). This CDR3 region has 16 residues.

The V gene is TRBV19, the J gene TRBJ1-5; TRBD1 matches 8 bases. J was trimmed by 2 bases and V by 6 bases; bases with no gene match: 6. This CDR3 spans 15 amino acids. In germline, CDR1 is LNHDA, CDR2 SQIVND (reference sequence). The CDR3 nucleotides are TGTGCCAGTAGAGCCCTGGACAGGGGCAATCAGCCCCAGCATTTT. It translates to CASRALDRGNQPQHF.

The gene calls are TRBV28 and TRBJ2-1, with 7 bases identical to TRBD1. V shed 6 bases, J shed 0 bases, and the junction held 5 bases outside the gene matches. The CDR3 contains 15 residues. The germline gives CDR1 MDHEN, CDR2 SYDVKM. CDR3 nucleotide sequence: TGTGCCAGCAGACCGGGACAGAGCTCCTACAATGAGCAGTTCTTC. It is translated as CASRPGQSSYNEQFF. Based on the CDR3 plus reference TRBV28 and TRBJ2-1, the full variable domain is DVKVTQSSRYLVKRTGEKVFLECVQDMDHENMFWYRQDPGLGLRLIYFSYDVKMKEKGDIPEGYSVSREKKERFSLILESASTNQTSMYLCASRPGQSSYNEQFFGPGTRLTVL.

The J gene is TRBJ1-1, the V gene TRBV6-5, with 7 bases matching TRBD1. The CDR3 is 14 residues long. V trimming: 1 base; J trimming: 4 bases; junction bases outside the gene matches: 3. CDR1 MNHEY and CDR2 SVGAGI come from the germline V gene. This CDR3 reads CASSYLAGGTEAFF. CDR3 coding DNA: TGTGCCAGCAGTTACTTAGCAGGGGGCACTGAAGCTTTCTTT.

The V call is TRBV5-1, the J call TRBJ1-3, with a weak D call TRBD1 (6 bases). Trimming took 2 bases from V and 2 from J, leaving 14 bases between them. In germline, CDR1 is SGHRS, CDR2 YFSETQ. This CDR3 has 16 amino acids. CDR3 coding DNA: TGCGCCAGCAGCTTTCTACAGGGTAACACTGGAAACACCATATATTTT. This encodes CASSFLQGNTGNTIYF. Combining the CDR3 with reference TRBV5-1 and TRBJ1-3 gives the whole variable domain KAGVTQTPRYLIKTRGQQVTLSCSPISGHRSVSWYQQTPGQGLQFLFEYFSETQRNKGNFPGRFSGRQFSNSRSEMNVSTLELGDSALYLCASSFLQGNTGNTIYFGEGSWLTVV.

CDR3 region: CASSPQRFEAFF. In nucleotides, the CDR3 is TGTGCCAGCAGCCCTCAGCGGTTTGAAGCTTTCTTT. The chain recombines TRBV6-2 or TRBV6-3 with TRBJ1-1; unclear D gene. Per the germline V gene, CDR1 is MNHEY and CDR2 is SVGEGT. Trimming took off 6 bases at V and 7 bases at J, with 12 bases between the two ends. The CDR3 has 12 residues.

This clone appeared a single time. V is TRBV5-1 and J is TRBJ2-3, with 8 bases that match TRBD2. V shed 0 bases and J 3 bases; nucleotides not matched to a gene: 6. The CDR3 totals 16 residues. In germline, CDR1 is SGHRS, CDR2 YFSETQ. In DNA form, the CDR3 reads TGCGCCAGCAGCTTGGAGGGGCGGGAGGTAACAGATACGCAGTATTTT. Its translation: CASSLEGREVTDTQYF. Using reference TRBV5-1 and TRBJ2-3 for the parts outside the CDR3, the full variable domain is KAGVTQTPRYLIKTRGQQVTLSCSPISGHRSVSWYQQTPGQGLQFLFEYFSETQRNKGNFPGRFSGRQFSNSRSEMNVSTLELGDSALYLCASSLEGREVTDTQYFGPGTRLTVL.

V is TRBV18 and J is TRBJ2-1; 10 nucleotides align to TRBD2. The germline V gene has CDR1 KGHSH and CDR2 LQKENI. The junction had 9 bases not matched to a gene; V was cut back by 3 bases and J by 7 bases. The CDR3 loop spans 16 amino acids. DNA for the CDR3: TGTGCCAGCTCACCCACCCCAGCGGGAGGGCCGAATGAGCAGTTCTTC. Protein product: CASSPTPAGGPNEQFF.

The CDR3 loop is CASRSRQGNLSPGNTIYF. In nucleotides, the CDR3 is TGTGCAAGTCGCTCTAGACAGGGGAACCTCTCCCCGGGAAACACCATATATTTT. The rearrangement uses TRBV12-2 and TRBJ1-3; the tabulated D call, TRBD1, remains unverified against the DNA. TRBV12-2 is deemed a pseudogene. The CDR3 is 18 residues long.

This chain joins TRBV7-8 and TRBJ1-1; TRBD1 matches 7 bases. This CDR3 comprises 16 residues. Trimming at V came to 5 bases and at J to 4 bases, leaving 13 bases not matched to a gene. From germline, CDR1 is SGHVS and CDR2 FQNEAQ. DNA of the CDR3: TGTGCCAGCAGCATAACCTCAGGGGGGGAGGGCACTGAAGCTTTCTTT. Protein: CASSITSGGEGTEAFF.

The gene calls are TRBV28 and TRBJ2-1; 7 nucleotides line up with TRBD2. After removal of 7 bases from V and 8 bases from J, the junction contained 11 bases not matched to a gene. The CDR3 runs to 14 residues. Germline V gives CDR1 MDHEN, CDR2 SYDVKM. The CDR3 reads CASTAPGRGDEQFF. The CDR3 DNA reads as TGTGCCAGCACCGCCCCAGGGAGGGGCGATGAGCAGTTCTTC.

The chain combines TRBV30 with TRBJ1-6; D is uncertain. Germline loops: CDR1 GTSNPN, CDR2 SVGIG (reference sequence). Between the trimmed V and J ends, which lost 3 bases and 9 bases, there was a span of 9 bases. The CDR3 sequence is 12 residues long. The CDR3 loop is CAWSPGGSPLHF. The CDR3, as DNA: TGTGCCTGGAGCCCCGGAGGTTCACCCCTCCACTTT.

V and J are TRBV6-5 and TRBJ2-2, with TRBD1 matching 7 bases. From germline, CDR1 is MNHEY and CDR2 SVGAGI. V shed 7 bases, J shed 7 bases, and the junction held 6 bases outside the gene matches. CDR3 length equals 13 residues. CDR3 region: CASIKGGSGELFF. The DNA of the CDR3 is TGTGCCAGCATAAAAGGGGGCAGCGGGGAGCTGTTTTTT.

A single count supports this clone. The chain is built from TRBV3-1 (or the pseudogene TRBV3-2) and TRBJ2-1, with D maybe TRBD2 (5 bases). There are 15 residues in the CDR3. V lost 1 base and J lost 2, with 9 bases in between. From germline, CDR1 is LGHDT and CDR2 YNNKEL (reference sequence). DNA of the CDR3: TGTGCCAGCAGCCAAGTCAGCGGCGCCTACAATGAGCAGTTCTTC. This sequence encodes CASSQVSGAYNEQFF.

This chain links TRBV5-1 with TRBJ2-3; possible D gene TRBD2, 6 bases. V lost 7 bases and J 0 bases, leaving 12 bases between the germline ends. Germline CDR1 SGHRS, CDR2 YFSETQ. The CDR3 sequence is 14 residues long. In DNA, the CDR3 is TGCGCCAGCGTCCTGGGGGGTAGCACAGATACGCAGTATTTT. It translates to CASVLGGSTDTQYF.

The CDR3 nucleotides are TGTGCCAGCAGACCCCCGTGGACAGGGAGCGAGCAGTACTTC. This codes for CASRPPWTGSEQYF. The chain has TRBV7-9 and TRBJ2-7, with TRBD1 identical over 8 bases. V was pared by 6 bases and J by 6 bases, with 10 bases of the junction left unmatched. CDR3 length: 14 amino acids. Germline lookup yields CDR1 SEHNR and CDR2 FQNEAQ (reference sequence).

The DNA of the CDR3 is TGCGCCAGCAGTCTCCTGCCTACAGTTGGGAATGAGCAGTTCTTC. This translates into CASSLLPTVGNEQFF. The chain has TRBV4-1 and TRBJ2-1, with D hard to call. The germline V and J ends were trimmed by 6 bases and 7 bases, with 19 bases remaining between them. This CDR3 has 15 amino acids. Germline assignment: CDR1 MGHRA and CDR2 YSYEKL.

This rearrangement joins TRBV7-2 to TRBJ2-7; 7 bases agree with TRBD2. CDR3 length equals 17 residues. CDR1 is SGHTA, CDR2 FQGNSA, per germline. The V and J ends lost 5 bases and 1 base, in that order; junction bases with no gene match: 14. CDR3 nucleotides: TGTGCCAGCAGCCCCCGAGGGAGCGGGGCTATTTCCTACGAGCAGTACTTC. Translation: CASSPRGSGAISYEQYF. Together with reference TRBV7-2 and TRBJ2-7, the CDR3 gives the full variable domain: GAGVSQSPSNKVTEKGKDVELRCDPISGHTALYWYRQSLGQGLEFLIYFQGNSAPDKSGLPSDRFSAERTGGSVSTLTIQRTQQEDSAVYLCASSPRGSGAISYEQYFGPGTRLTVT.

This chain joins TRBV19 and TRBJ1-2; 8 nucleotides agree with TRBD1. Trimming removed 5 bases from V and 2 bases from J; junction bases left unmatched: 4. The germline gives CDR1 LNHDA, CDR2 SQIVND (reference sequence). This CDR3 region has 14 residues. This CDR3 reads CASSSGGLNYGYTF. CDR3 bases: TGTGCCAGTAGTTCAGGGGGCTTGAACTATGGCTACACCTTC.